This T cell receptor (beta chain) was identified during a study of graft-versus-host responses after intestinal transplantation. As for the study in general: Once they had received anti-thymocyte globulin induction, all recipients took tacrolimus and steroids for approximately 3 years. General study points: In recipient marrow, GvH clones were found, and some appeared first in ileum or blood.

TCRdb's copy holds only in-frame clones and misses some; the assay was immunoSEQ multiplex PCR. The sample lists 77,000 or so clones, over 80% occurring once. Remarks on this clone: Antigen unknown.

CDR1 is SGHDT and CDR2 is YYEEEE in the germline V gene. CDR3 length: 15 amino acids. V dropped 0 bases and J dropped 3 bases, with 10 bases sitting between them. The rearrangement links TRBV5-6 to TRBJ1-5; the D gene is possibly TRBD1 (6 bases). The sample here was PBMCs, taken 98 days after intestinal transplantation. This sequence was found in a human patient who received an intestinal transplant, so some T cells may come from the graft donor. The CDR3 DNA reads as TGTGCCAGCAGCTTGGGCAGGGGATCCAATCAGCCCCAGCATTTT. This sequence encodes CASSLGRGSNQPQHF. The full variable domain, its missing parts supplied by reference TRBV5-6 and TRBJ1-5, is DAGVTQSPTHLIKTRGQQVTLRCSPKSGHDTVSWYQQALGQGPQFIFQYYEEEERQRGNFPDRFSGHQFPNYSSELNVNALLLGDSALYLCASSLGRGSNQPQHFGDGTRLSIL.